The 13 T cell receptor beta chains below come from one sample, sequenced in a study of identifying expanded T cells in peripheral blood. Profiling relied on immunoSEQ multiplex PCR, and the TCRdb table lists in-frame clones only, not all of them. The sample has around 56,000 clones, about four fifths seen once; the top ten hold approximately 17%. Sample: blood. The receptors derive from a person aged 18 to 75 in good health.

The rearrangement uses TRBV10-3 and TRBJ1-3; 10 bases fit TRBD1. V was pared by 9 bases and J by 0 bases, with 5 bases of the junction left unmatched. The CDR3 sequence is 15 residues long. Germline CDR1 is ENHRY and CDR2 is SYGVKD. The chain's CDR3 is CAIRQGAISGNTIYF. The CDR3 coding sequence is TGTGCCATTCGACAGGGGGCAATCTCTGGAAACACCATATATTTT.

Turning to this clone: This same CDR3 is encoded by further DNA sequences in the sample. V gene TRBV5-1 combines with J gene TRBJ1-1; D remains ambiguous. CDR1 is SGHRS, CDR2 YFSETQ, per germline. Trimming removed 1 base from V and 1 base from J, with 5 bases in between. The CDR3 loop spans 13 amino acids. CDR3 bases: TGCGCCAGCAGCTTGACGGGGAACACTGAAGCTTTCTTT. This encodes CASSLTGNTEAFF.

The CDR3 region has the DNA TGTGCCAGCAAGATTACCGGGACAGGGAAAGCTTTCTTT. This gives the protein CASKITGTGKAFF. The V call is TRBV7-6, the J call TRBJ1-1; 9 positions agree with TRBD1. This CDR3 comprises 13 residues. The V gene end was trimmed by 7 bases and the J gene end by 9 bases; junction bases not matched to a gene: 9. CDR1 is SGHVS and CDR2 is FNYEAQ in the germline V gene.

This clone was seen only a few times. The chain couples TRBV5-8 to TRBJ1-4, with TRBD1 as a possible D gene (5 bases). Per germline, CDR1 SGHTS and CDR2 YDEGEE. The ends were cut back, 0 bases at V and 3 bases at J, with 9 bases in the middle. CDR3 length equals 15 residues. CDR3 loop: CASSLVGAANEKLFF. Here the CDR3 DNA reads TGTGCCAGCAGCTTGGTAGGGGCGGCTAATGAAAAACTGTTTTTT.

The rearrangement joins TRBV5-1 to TRBJ2-1, with 10 bases matching TRBD2. This CDR3 spans 16 amino acids. Trimming cost V 4 bases and J 9 bases; bases outside gene matches: 13. The germline gives CDR1 SGHRS, CDR2 YFSETQ. This CDR3 is CASSPPTSGVGSEQFF. For the CDR3, the DNA is TGCGCCAGCAGCCCTCCAACTAGCGGGGTTGGGAGTGAGCAGTTCTTC.

The chain uses TRBV15 and TRBJ2-7; TRBD1 aligns across 8 bases. Trimming removed 0 bases from V and 5 bases from J; junction bases left unmatched: 9. The CDR3 is 16 amino acids. CDR1 LNHNV and CDR2 YYDKDF come from the germline V gene (reference sequence). CDR3 in DNA: TGTGCCACCAGCAGAGATGGTCAGGGGGCGCATCACGAGCAGTACTTC. It encodes CATSRDGQGAHHEQYF.

This sequence joins TRBV18 and TRBJ1-1; D is perhaps TRBD1 (6 bases). This CDR3 region has 18 residues. V lost 4 bases and J lost 0, with 21 bases in between. The germline V gene has CDR1 KGHSH and CDR2 LQKENI. In nucleotides, the CDR3 is TGTGCCAGCTCACGGTCGATACAGGGCCGCCGGATGAACACTGAAGCTTTCTTT. Its protein is CASSRSIQGRRMNTEAFF.

This clone was detected a few times. Germline and junction disagree at one end, which may indicate a read error. This rearrangement joins TRBV2 to TRBJ1-5; D call uncertain. The CDR3 loop spans 13 amino acids. Germline assignment: CDR1 SNHLY and CDR2 FYNNEI. Written as DNA, the CDR3 is TGTGCCAGCAGGGAAGTGAGCAATCAGCCCCAGCATTTT. Amino acid sequence: CASREVSNQPQHF.

The chain recombines TRBV18 with TRBJ2-7; unclear D gene. Germline V gives CDR1 KGHSH, CDR2 LQKENI. Trimming removed 1 base at V and 5 bases at J, with 9 bases between. The CDR3 contains 13 residues. Written as DNA, the CDR3 is TGTGCCAGCTCACCACGGCGTACGGACGAGCAGTACGTC. Residues: CASSPRRTDEQYV.

This rearrangement joins TRBV30 to TRBJ2-1, with TRBD2 matching over 10 bases. Germline CDR1 and CDR2: GTSNPN and SVGIG (reference sequence). V lost 3 bases, J lost 5 bases, and 1 base stayed unmatched. The CDR3 totals 13 residues. The DNA of the CDR3 is TGTGCCTGGAGCGGACTAGCGGACAATGAGCAGTTCTTC. This sequence encodes CAWSGLADNEQFF.

This clone appeared once. V usage is TRBV7-2 and J usage is TRBJ1-2; 11 bases agree with TRBD1. This CDR3 is 16 amino acids long. V gave up 2 bases and J gave up 5 bases; unmatched junction bases: 7. The germline V gene encodes CDR1 SGHTA and CDR2 FQGNSA. Here the CDR3 DNA reads TGTGCCAGCAGCTTATCGGGACAGGGGGGACGGTATGGCTACACCTTC. Its protein product is CASSLSGQGGRYGYTF.

The count of this clone is one. The rearrangement joins TRBV7-9 to TRBJ2-7; D is uncertain. Germline CDR1 reads SEHNR; CDR2 reads FQNEAQ (reference sequence). With 5 bases removed from V and 0 bases from J, the gap between germline ends came to 14 bases. This CDR3 region has 15 residues. The CDR3 bases are TGTGCCAGCAGCCCGTGGACGTCTAGCTCCTACGAGCAGTACTTC. Translation: CASSPWTSSSYEQYF. The full variable domain, in which reference TRBV7-9 and TRBJ2-7 provide the parts outside the CDR3, is DTGVSQNPRHKITKRGQNVTFRCDPISEHNRLYWYRQTLGQGPEFLTYFQNEAQLEKSRLLSDRFSAERPKGSFSTLEIQRTEQGDSAMYLCASSPWTSSSYEQYFGPGTRLTVT.

The V call is TRBV7-9, the J call TRBJ1-2; D uncertain. V lost 4 bases to trimming and J lost 6 bases, with 12 bases between them. Germline CDR1 reads SEHNR; CDR2 reads FQNEAQ (reference sequence). CDR3 length: 13 residues. CDR3 nucleotides: TGTGCCAGCAGCTCGGAGGGCCGGGATGGCTACACCTTC. It yields the protein CASSSEGRDGYTF.